The 18 T cell receptor beta chains below were found in one sample sequenced in a study of T cell responses to AZD1222 COVID-19 vaccine. TCRdb's copy holds only in-frame clones and misses some; the assay was immunoSEQ multiplex PCR. The table lists some 96,000 clones, approximately 90% of them singletons, with around 3% in the top ten. The source material was peripheral blood, sampled on day 0 of AZD1222 vaccination. These receptors originate from an adult in good health.

The CDR3 bases are TGTGCCAGCTCACCGGGGGATACGCAGTATTTT. Its protein is CASSPGDTQYF. This chain connects TRBV18 to TRBJ2-3, with D unresolved. The CDR3 loop spans 11 amino acids. CDR1 is KGHSH, CDR2 LQKENI, per germline. V was pared by 3 bases and J by 6 bases, with 4 bases between. Full variable domain (remainder filled in from reference TRBV18 and TRBJ2-3): NAGVMQNPRHLVRRRGQEARLRCSPMKGHSHVYWYRQLPEEGLKFMVYLQKENIIDESGMPKERFSAEFPKEGPSILRIQQVVRGDSAAYFCASSPGDTQYFGPGTRLTVL.

The chain combines TRBV2 with TRBJ1-4; 7 positions match TRBD1. CDR1 is SNHLY and CDR2 is FYNNEI in the germline V gene. V lost 8 bases to trimming and J lost 11 bases; unmatched junction nucleotides: 11. CDR3 length: 13 amino acids. CDR3 in DNA: TGTGCCAGCCACCAGAGGACAGGCGGCAAACTGTTTTTT. This sequence encodes CASHQRTGGKLFF.

The genes are TRBV20-1 and TRBJ2-7; maybe TRBD1 (6 bases). The V and J ends lost 6 bases and 10 bases respectively, with 13 bases between them. CDR3 size: 10 residues. The germline V gene encodes CDR1 DFQATT and CDR2 SNEGSKA (reference sequence). CDR3 bases: TGCAGTGCCCCAGGGGCGTTTCAGTACTTC. This encodes CSAPGAFQYF.

This clone showed up just a few times. V and J are TRBV28 and TRBJ2-1; 8 positions agree with TRBD2. The junction had 11 bases not matched to a gene; V was cut back by 4 bases and J by 9 bases. Germline V gene sequence: CDR1 MDHEN, CDR2 SYDVKM. The CDR3 has 15 amino acids. The CDR3 here is CASSSLQRETSEQFF. In DNA, the CDR3 is TGTGCCAGCAGTTCCCTCCAGCGGGAGACGAGTGAGCAGTTCTTC.

The chain joins TRBV29-1 to TRBJ1-5; 7 bases line up with TRBD1. CDR1 and CDR2 (germline): SQVTM, ANQGSEA. Germline trimming cut 5 bases from V and 4 bases from J; bases unmatched to any gene: 5. This CDR3 has 13 amino acids. The CDR3 sequence: CSVSGQVNQPQHF. The CDR3 bases are TGCAGCGTTTCTGGACAGGTGAATCAGCCCCAGCATTTT.

V and J are TRBV9 and TRBJ1-1; D possibly corresponds to TRBD1 (5 bases). CDR3 length: 14 residues. V dropped 4 bases and J dropped 0 bases, with 10 bases sitting between them. From germline, CDR1 is SGDLS and CDR2 YYNGEE. Written as DNA, the CDR3 is TGTGCCAGCAGCCCCCGACAGTTGAACACTGAAGCTTTCTTT. Amino acid sequence: CASSPRQLNTEAFF.

The rearrangement links TRBV9 to TRBJ1-3; D is unresolved. CDR1 is SGDLS and CDR2 is YYNGEE in the germline V gene. This CDR3 has 18 amino acids. The V and J ends lost 0 bases and 1 base respectively, with 17 bases between them. Written as DNA, the CDR3 is TGTGCCAGCAGCGTAGAACCTTCGACGTATGATTCTGGAAACACCATATATTTT. It translates to CASSVEPSTYDSGNTIYF.

This clone occurred once. The J gene is TRBJ1-2, the V gene TRBV19; perhaps TRBD1 as D (5 bases). The V gene's germline CDR1 is LNHDA and CDR2 SQIVND (reference sequence). The ends were cut back, 3 bases at V and 3 bases at J, with 11 bases in the middle. The CDR3 is 14 amino acids. This chain's CDR3 is CASSMNDRDYGYTF. The DNA for the CDR3 is TGTGCCAGTAGTATGAATGACAGAGACTATGGCTACACCTTC.

The rearrangement uses TRBV14 and TRBJ2-2; D call uncertain. V was pared by 1 base and J by 1 base, with 7 bases between. CDR3 size: 15 residues. Per germline, CDR1 SGHDN and CDR2 FVKESK. CDR3 protein: CASSQALVNTGELFF. The CDR3 DNA reads TGTGCCAGCAGCCAAGCTTTAGTGAACACCGGGGAGCTGTTTTTT. Supplemented by reference TRBV14 and TRBJ2-2, the full variable domain reads EAGVTQFPSHSVIEKGQTVTLRCDPISGHDNLYWYRRVMGKEIKFLLHFVKESKQDESGMPNNRFLAERTGGTYSTLKVQPAELEDSGVYFCASSQALVNTGELFFGEGSRLTVL.

V gene TRBV11-3 combines with J gene TRBJ2-7; D is uncertain. Trimming pared 5 bases from V and 0 bases from J, leaving 8 bases between. This CDR3 region has 13 residues. Germline lookup yields CDR1 SGHNT and CDR2 YENEEA. The CDR3 is CASSQTISYEQYF. CDR3 nucleotides: TGTGCCAGCAGCCAAACGATCTCCTACGAGCAGTACTTC.

This chain connects TRBV24-1 to TRBJ2-1; no firm D call. Germline CDR1 and CDR2: KGHDR and SFDVKD. There are 12 residues in the CDR3. The V end was cut by 4 bases, the J end by 5 bases, with 5 bases between. This chain's CDR3 is CATSDQDNEQFF. Written as DNA, the CDR3 is TGTGCCACCAGTGACCAGGACAATGAGCAGTTCTTC.

The V and J genes are TRBV28 and TRBJ2-7, with TRBD1 matching 8 bases. Germline assignment: CDR1 MDHEN and CDR2 SYDVKM. The V segment lost 6 bases and the J segment 3 bases; nucleotides outside the gene matches: 7. The CDR3 sequence is 14 residues long. The CDR3 spells CASRNPGQVYEQYF. The CDR3 nucleotides are TGTGCCAGCAGGAATCCGGGACAGGTCTACGAGCAGTACTTC.

The V call is TRBV7-3, the J call TRBJ2-2, with D perhaps TRBD1 (6 bases). Looked up from germline, CDR1 is SGHTA and CDR2 is FQGTGA. Between the trimmed V and J ends, which lost 1 base and 1 base, there was a span of 10 bases. The CDR3 totals 16 residues. The CDR3 here is CASSLRTVRNTGELFF. DNA of the CDR3: TGTGCCAGCAGCTTAAGGACAGTCAGGAACACCGGGGAGCTGTTTTTT.

The chain has TRBV7-5 and TRBJ2-1; the listed D gene, TRBD2, was not tested against the DNA. TRBV7-5 is labeled a pseudogene. This CDR3 region has 23 residues. The CDR3 loop reads CARSFYAEEGWSKRLFSYNEQFF. In DNA, the CDR3 is TGTGCCAGAAGCTTTTACGCCGAAGAGGGTTGGTCCAAGAGACTATTCTCCTACAATGAGCAGTTCTTC.

The chain is built from TRBV6-5 and TRBJ2-1, with D unresolved. CDR3 length: 16 amino acids. V lost 4 bases to trimming and J lost 4 bases, with 17 bases between them. Looked up from germline, CDR1 is MNHEY and CDR2 is SVGAGI. The CDR3 DNA reads as TGTGCCAGCAGTTTGCGAAACCCAACGGCATACAATGAGCAGTTCTTC. It encodes CASSLRNPTAYNEQFF.

This CDR3 is CASQGTGDTEAFF. CDR3 DNA sequence: TGTGCCAGCCAAGGAACAGGGGACACTGAAGCTTTCTTT. The rearrangement joins TRBV27 to TRBJ1-1; 7 nucleotides agree with TRBD1. In germline, CDR1 is MNHEY, CDR2 SMNVEV (reference sequence). The CDR3 has 13 residues. V trimming: 8 bases; J trimming: 3 bases; junction bases outside the gene matches: 6.

The chain recombines TRBV27 with TRBJ2-5, with D perhaps matching TRBD2 (5 bases). The V gene lost 2 bases and the J gene lost 5 bases, with 12 bases spanning the gap. Germline V gene sequence: CDR1 MNHEY, CDR2 SMNVEV (reference sequence). The CDR3 length is 14 residues. The CDR3 is CASSLRGFGETQYF. In DNA form, the CDR3 reads TGTGCCAGCAGTTTAAGAGGGTTTGGGGAGACCCAGTACTTC.

The gene calls are TRBV21-1 and TRBJ2-3. TRBV21-1 is termed a pseudogene. The CDR3 covers 16 residues. The CDR3 protein is CASSAVNLAITDTQYF. DNA for the CDR3: TGTGCCAGCAGCGCCGTAAATTTGGCTATCACAGATACGCAGTATTTT.